A single sample is the source of the 18 T cell receptor beta chains below, sequenced in a study of shared clonotypes between healthy human individuals. Assay used: immunoSEQ multiplex PCR; TCRdb lists only in-frame clones, some missing. Among approximately 2,000,000 clones, 80% to 95% were seen once, and the ten largest hold 0.37%. Source material: naive CD4+ T cells from PBMCs. Documented subset: CD45RA+ positively selected. The receptors derive from a young man in good health. Some clones in this sample may be carry-over from other donors' samples.

The V gene is TRBV11-1, the J gene TRBJ2-5, with 9 bases matching TRBD2. Germline assignment: CDR1 SGHAT and CDR2 FQDESV (reference sequence). J lost 0 bases, V lost 3 bases, and 5 bases had no gene match. The CDR3 extends over 16 amino acids. CDR3 DNA: TGTGCCAGCAGCTTCTCTAGCGGGGTGTACCAAGAGACCCAGTACTTC. Protein sequence: CASSFSSGVYQETQYF.

The DNA for the CDR3 is TGTGCCAGCAGCACGAAAATGGGCGGTGTGGGGAATAGCAATCAGCCCCAGCATTTT. Its protein is CASSTKMGGVGNSNQPQHF. The chain recombines TRBV21-1 with TRBJ1-5. TRBV21-1 is a pseudogene segment. The CDR3 spans 19 residues.

This chain uses TRBV7-9 with TRBJ1-2, with D hard to call. The CDR3 runs to 12 residues. V was pared by 5 bases and J by 5 bases, with 9 bases between. Germline assignment: CDR1 SEHNR and CDR2 FQNEAQ (reference sequence). The CDR3 sequence: CASSGGRYGYTF. In DNA form, the CDR3 reads TGTGCCAGCAGCGGAGGACGGTATGGCTACACCTTC.

This chain uses TRBV9 with TRBJ1-1; D is perhaps TRBD1 (6 bases). Between the trimmed V and J ends, which lost 0 bases and 5 bases, there was a span of 17 bases. CDR1 is SGDLS, CDR2 YYNGEE, per germline. This CDR3 comprises 16 residues. This CDR3 reads CASSVGLGGAGTEAFF. The CDR3 coding sequence is TGTGCCAGCAGCGTAGGCCTAGGGGGGGCCGGTACTGAAGCTTTCTTT.

The rearrangement links TRBV7-8 to TRBJ2-3, with 8 bases that match TRBD2. CDR1 SGHVS and CDR2 FQNEAQ come from the germline V gene. The V segment lost 2 bases and the J segment 4 bases; nucleotides outside the gene matches: 14. CDR3 size: 18 residues. DNA for the CDR3: TGTGCCAGCAGCTTAAAGGCCCTACCAGCGGGAGTTCCAGATACGCAGTATTTT. Protein sequence: CASSLKALPAGVPDTQYF.

The chain employs TRBV7-2 and TRBJ1-2; D is possibly TRBD1 (6 bases). Germline V gene data show CDR1 as SGHTA and CDR2 as FQGNSA. This CDR3 spans 15 amino acids. The ends were cut back, 5 bases at V and 6 bases at J, with 19 bases in the middle. For the CDR3, the DNA is TGTGCCAGCAGCGCGGTTACGGGGGCGGGCAATGGCTACACCTTC. It is translated as CASSAVTGAGNGYTF.

The chain is built from TRBV28 and TRBJ1-2; no reliable D call. The CDR3 is 12 amino acids. Trimming took off 7 bases at V and 7 bases at J, with 13 bases between the two ends. In germline, CDR1 is MDHEN, CDR2 SYDVKM. The CDR3 sequence: CASMRPSGGYTF. The CDR3 DNA reads TGTGCCAGCATGCGGCCTTCTGGTGGCTACACCTTC.

The chain carries TRBV28 and TRBJ2-7; no clear D. This CDR3 spans 15 amino acids. Trimming stripped 7 bases from V and 0 bases from J, with 16 bases between. The germline V gene encodes CDR1 MDHEN and CDR2 SYDVKM. In DNA form, the CDR3 reads TGTGCCAGCACCCCCGGTGGGGTTAGCTCCTACGAGCAGTACTTC. It yields the protein CASTPGGVSSYEQYF.

This sequence joins TRBV5-1 and TRBJ1-1; 8 bases are a match to TRBD1. Germline trimming cut 3 bases from V and 2 bases from J; bases unmatched to any gene: 12. Germline CDR1 SGHRS, CDR2 YFSETQ. This CDR3 has 17 residues. CDR3 amino acids: CASSSGARQGHNTEAFF. The CDR3 DNA follows: TGCGCCAGCAGCTCCGGGGCGAGACAGGGGCATAACACTGAAGCTTTCTTT.

The chain uses TRBV27 and TRBJ2-5, with TRBD1 matching 7 bases. Germline CDR1 reads MNHEY; CDR2 reads SMNVEV (reference sequence). The CDR3 loop spans 14 amino acids. With V trimmed by 7 bases and J by 5 bases, 10 bases remained unmatched. CDR3 residues: CASNSRQGSETQYF. Here the CDR3 DNA reads TGTGCCAGCAATTCCAGACAGGGCTCGGAGACCCAGTACTTC.

V is TRBV5-1 and J is TRBJ1-4; D is unresolved. Germline V CDR1 and CDR2: SGHRS, YFSETQ. The CDR3 runs 16 residues. The V gene lost 0 bases and the J gene lost 7 bases, with 16 bases spanning the gap. The CDR3 loop reads CASSLAPGPVGEKLFF. The CDR3 DNA reads as TGCGCCAGCAGCTTGGCCCCTGGCCCAGTGGGTGAAAAACTGTTTTTT.

The chain recombines TRBV5-6 with TRBJ2-7; 9 bases are a match to TRBD2. With V trimmed by 5 bases and J by 3 bases, 6 bases remained unmatched. The CDR3 extends over 14 amino acids. CDR1 is SGHDT, CDR2 YYEEEE, per germline. The chain's CDR3 is CASSRLAGLYEQYF. CDR3 DNA sequence: TGTGCCAGCAGTCGCCTAGCGGGGCTCTACGAGCAGTACTTC. Full variable domain (rest looked up from reference TRBV5-6 and TRBJ2-7): DAGVTQSPTHLIKTRGQQVTLRCSPKSGHDTVSWYQQALGQGPQFIFQYYEEEERQRGNFPDRFSGHQFPNYSSELNVNALLLGDSALYLCASSRLAGLYEQYFGPGTRLTVT.

This chain links TRBV5-1 with TRBJ2-3, with 9 positions matching TRBD2. Trimming at V came to 6 bases and at J to 2 bases, leaving 16 bases not matched to a gene. This CDR3 spans 18 amino acids. Germline V gene data show CDR1 as SGHRS and CDR2 as YFSETQ. CDR3 DNA: TGCGCCAGCACCCGTCTAGCGGGAAACCGGGGACACACAGATACGCAGTATTTT. It is translated as CASTRLAGNRGHTDTQYF.

The chain couples TRBV7-9 to TRBJ2-3, with D hard to call. The germline V and J ends were trimmed by 0 bases and 1 base, with 17 bases remaining between them. The CDR3 consists of 18 residues. CDR1 SEHNR and CDR2 FQNEAQ come from the germline V gene (reference sequence). Written as DNA, the CDR3 is TGTGCCAGCAGCTTAGCCATGCATCTAGGTTCTGGCACAGATACGCAGTATTTT. Encoded protein: CASSLAMHLGSGTDTQYF.

The chain has TRBV28 and TRBJ2-3; D is unresolved. The germline V gene encodes CDR1 MDHEN and CDR2 SYDVKM. The CDR3 sequence is 13 residues long. Trimming removed 11 bases at V and 4 bases at J, with 16 bases between. The CDR3 region has the DNA TGTGCCTACTGCTCTGTTGCGGCAGATACGCAGTATTTT. Translating it yields CAYCSVAADTQYF.

This rearrangement joins TRBV6-4 to TRBJ2-5, with D hard to call. Germline V lookup: CDR1 MRHNA, CDR2 SNTAGT. The ends were cut back, 4 bases at V and 3 bases at J, with 6 bases in the middle. CDR3 length: 12 residues. In DNA form, the CDR3 reads TGTGCCAGCAGTGTTGGGGAAGAGACCCAGTACTTC. Amino acid sequence: CASSVGEETQYF.

The table lists this clone with a count of one. V and J are TRBV9 and TRBJ2-7; D gene uncertain. V was clipped by 2 bases and J by 7 bases, with 13 bases between them. CDR1 is SGDLS and CDR2 is YYNGEE in the germline V gene. This CDR3 has 13 residues. CDR3: CASSVLVLGEQYF. CDR3 DNA: TGTGCCAGCAGCGTCCTAGTCCTGGGTGAGCAGTACTTC.

The rearrangement joins TRBV7-2 to TRBJ2-2, with D perhaps given as TRBD1 or TRBD2 (5 bases each). The CDR3 is made up of 12 amino acids. Germline assignment: CDR1 SGHTA and CDR2 FQGNSA. V was trimmed by 7 bases and J by 6 bases, leaving 9 bases between them. In nucleotides, the CDR3 is TGTGCCAGCATGGGGGATGCCGGGGAGCTGTTTTTT. As protein: CASMGDAGELFF.